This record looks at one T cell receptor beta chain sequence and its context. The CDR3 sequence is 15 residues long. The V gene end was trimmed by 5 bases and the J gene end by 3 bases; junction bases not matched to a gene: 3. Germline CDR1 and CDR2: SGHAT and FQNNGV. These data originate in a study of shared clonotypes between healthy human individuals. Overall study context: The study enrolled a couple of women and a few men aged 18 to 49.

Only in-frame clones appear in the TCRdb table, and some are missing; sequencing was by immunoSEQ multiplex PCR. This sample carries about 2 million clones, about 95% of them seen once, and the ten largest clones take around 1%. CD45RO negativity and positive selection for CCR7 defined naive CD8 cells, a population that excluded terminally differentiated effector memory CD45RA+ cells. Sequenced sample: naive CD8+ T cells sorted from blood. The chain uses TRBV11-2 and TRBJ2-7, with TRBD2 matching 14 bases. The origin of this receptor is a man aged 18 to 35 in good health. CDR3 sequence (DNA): TGTGCCAGCAGCCAAGGACTAGCGGGGGGCTACGAGCAGTACTTC. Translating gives CASSQGLAGGYEQYF.